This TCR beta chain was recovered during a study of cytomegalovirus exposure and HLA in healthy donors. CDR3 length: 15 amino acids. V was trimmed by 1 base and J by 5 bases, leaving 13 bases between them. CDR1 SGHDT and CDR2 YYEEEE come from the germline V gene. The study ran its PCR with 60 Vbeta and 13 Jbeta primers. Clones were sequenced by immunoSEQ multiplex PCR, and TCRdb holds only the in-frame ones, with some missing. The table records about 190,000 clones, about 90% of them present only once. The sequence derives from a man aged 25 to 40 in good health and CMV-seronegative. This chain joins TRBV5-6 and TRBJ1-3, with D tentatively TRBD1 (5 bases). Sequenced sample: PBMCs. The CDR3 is CASSLYFKGRNTIYF. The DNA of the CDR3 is TGTGCCAGCAGCTTGTATTTTAAGGGGAGAAACACCATATATTTT.